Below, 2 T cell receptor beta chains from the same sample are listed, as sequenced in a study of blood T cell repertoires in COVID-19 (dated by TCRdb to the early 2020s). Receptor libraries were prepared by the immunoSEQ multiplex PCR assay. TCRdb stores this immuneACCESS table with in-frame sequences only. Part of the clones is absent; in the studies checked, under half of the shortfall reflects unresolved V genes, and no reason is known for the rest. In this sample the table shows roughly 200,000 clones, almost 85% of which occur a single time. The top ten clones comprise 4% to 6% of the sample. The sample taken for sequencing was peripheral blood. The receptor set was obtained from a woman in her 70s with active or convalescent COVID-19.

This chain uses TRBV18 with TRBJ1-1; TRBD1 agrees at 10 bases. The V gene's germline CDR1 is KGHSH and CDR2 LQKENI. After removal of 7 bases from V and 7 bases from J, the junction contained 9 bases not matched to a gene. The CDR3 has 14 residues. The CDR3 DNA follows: TGTGCCAGCTTAAAAATCGGGACAGGGGTTGAAGCTTTCTTT. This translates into CASLKIGTGVEAFF.

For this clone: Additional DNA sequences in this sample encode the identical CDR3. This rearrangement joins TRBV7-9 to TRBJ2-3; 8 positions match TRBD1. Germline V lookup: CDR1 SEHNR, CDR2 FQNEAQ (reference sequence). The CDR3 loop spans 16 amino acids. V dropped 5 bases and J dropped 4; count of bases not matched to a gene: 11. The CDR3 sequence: CASSPRGRGRSDTQYF. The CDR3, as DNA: TGTGCCAGCAGCCCCAGGGGCAGGGGGCGGTCAGATACGCAGTATTTT.